A single sample is the source of the 11 T cell receptor beta chains below, sequenced in a study of shared clonotypes between healthy human individuals. The data were produced by immunoSEQ multiplex PCR, yet TCRdb's version contains in-frame clones alone and is incomplete. Of more than 500,000 clones in the sample, more than 95% were seen once. The specimen was naive CD4+ T cells sorted from blood. Specified subset: CD45RA+ positively selected. All receptors derive from a woman in her 30s in good health.

This clone appeared a few times. The sample has other DNA sequences that encode this CDR3 too. V usage is TRBV28 and J usage is TRBJ2-7; D not resolved. Trimming removed 2 bases from V and 5 bases from J, with 4 bases in between. Germline V gives CDR1 MDHEN, CDR2 SYDVKM. The CDR3 loop spans 11 amino acids. This CDR3 is CASSLRHEQYF. The CDR3 DNA follows: TGTGCCAGCAGTTTAAGGCACGAGCAGTACTTC.

The chain carries TRBV18 and TRBJ2-1, with 7 bases aligning to TRBD2. Germline values: CDR1 KGHSH, CDR2 LQKENI. The CDR3 spans 13 residues. With 3 bases clipped from V and 8 bases from J, the junction kept 4 bases outside the gene matches. The CDR3 sequence is CASSPPGRDEQFF. The CDR3 bases are TGTGCCAGCTCACCCCCAGGGAGGGATGAGCAGTTCTTC.

This rearrangement joins TRBV7-9 to TRBJ2-7, with 7 bases fitting TRBD2. V lost 5 bases and J lost 2; bases outside the gene matches: 9. The germline V gene encodes CDR1 SEHNR and CDR2 FQNEAQ (reference sequence). The CDR3 is 15 residues long. As DNA, the CDR3 is TGTGCCAGCAGCCAATTGGGGCTAGCGGCCTACGAGCAGTACTTC. Protein product: CASSQLGLAAYEQYF.

The CDR3 spells CASRQRGGHQPQHF. The CDR3 DNA reads as TGTGCCAGCAGACAGCGGGGGGGACATCAGCCCCAGCATTTT. The chain joins TRBV25-1 to TRBJ1-5; D might be TRBD1 (5 bases). The CDR3 consists of 14 residues. Germline V lookup: CDR1 MGHDK, CDR2 SYGVNS. Trimming cost V 6 bases and J 5 bases, with 14 bases left between them.

V gene TRBV27 combines with J gene TRBJ1-5; D remains unclear. V was pared by 6 bases and J by 0 bases, with 12 bases between. Germline V lookup: CDR1 MNHEY, CDR2 SMNVEV (reference sequence). The CDR3 spans 15 residues. The CDR3 sequence is CASSGFMGSNQPQHF. For the CDR3, the DNA is TGTGCCAGCAGCGGGTTCATGGGTAGCAATCAGCCCCAGCATTTT.

This rearrangement joins TRBV11-2 to TRBJ2-5; D is unclear. CDR3 length: 14 amino acids. Per germline, CDR1 SGHAT and CDR2 FQNNGV. V lost 5 bases and J lost 1, with 11 bases in between. DNA for the CDR3: TGTGCCAGCAGCCTACGCCTTTCCCAAGAGACCCAGTACTTC. Protein sequence: CASSLRLSQETQYF.

V gene TRBV29-1 combines with J gene TRBJ1-2, with a weak D call TRBD1 (5 bases). This CDR3 contains 12 residues. The V gene's germline CDR1 is SQVTM and CDR2 ANQGSEA. Trimming took 4 bases from V and 8 from J, leaving 14 bases between them. DNA of the CDR3: TGCAGCGTTGGTCTGGGGGGTTCGGGCTACACCTTC. Its protein is CSVGLGGSGYTF.

The CDR3 sequence: CASSEQATNEKLFF. DNA of the CDR3: TGTGCCAGTAGTGAACAAGCAACTAATGAAAAACTGTTTTTT. This chain uses TRBV19 with TRBJ1-4; D is undetermined. V was clipped by 5 bases and J by 0 bases, with 7 bases between them. Germline V lookup: CDR1 LNHDA, CDR2 SQIVND (reference sequence). The CDR3 contains 14 residues.

With regard to this clone: One end of the junction fails to match germline, which may point to a read error. This sequence joins TRBV6-1 and TRBJ2-7; D ambiguous. The V gene's germline CDR1 is MNHNS and CDR2 SASEGT. This CDR3 region has 15 residues. CDR3 in amino acids: CANSESTAVHYEQYF. The CDR3 bases are TGTGCCAACAGTGAATCAACAGCCGTTCACTACGAGCAGTACTTC.

The chain carries TRBV5-1 and TRBJ2-2; 8 nucleotides match TRBD1. V lost 7 bases, J lost 6 bases, and 17 bases stayed unmatched. From germline, CDR1 is SGHRS and CDR2 YFSETQ. CDR3 length equals 17 residues. The CDR3 DNA reads as TGCGCCAGCGGGCCCGGACAGGGAAGGGTGGCCGCCGGGGAGCTGTTTTTT. Protein product: CASGPGQGRVAAGELFF.

The chain combines TRBV5-6 with TRBJ2-1; 7 bases match TRBD2. Trimming took 3 bases from V and 2 from J; bases not matched to a gene: 5. The CDR3 has 15 residues. Per germline, CDR1 SGHDT and CDR2 YYEEEE. The CDR3 nucleotides read TGTGCCAGCAGCTCCGGGACTATAGCCTACAATGAGCAGTTCTTC. Protein: CASSSGTIAYNEQFF.